This is a list of T cell receptor beta chains from one sample in a study of monozygotic twins with cystic fibrosis. Produced via immunoSEQ multiplex PCR; TCRdb's table is partial and in-frame only. The data contain roughly 32,000 clones, about 96% of them singletons. Sequenced: blood. Source of these receptors: a girl aged 2 to 9 with cystic fibrosis. Each CDR3 is given with its conserved first and last residue. A D gene is named only where the DNA matches it firmly. Not every row has a clone size; where given, it reads once, few, many or a size class.

d_call,j_call,clone_size,v_call,cdr3_nt,cdr3_aa
TRBD1,TRBJ1-5,.,TRBV6-1,TGTGCCAGCAGTGAAGCGCGGGCGACAGGGCCTCAGCCCCAGCATTTT,CASSEARATGPQPQHF
.,TRBJ1-5,.,TRBV9,TGTGCCAGCAGCGTCCCGGAGGGGGGACAGCCCCAGCATTTT,CASSVPEGGQPQHF
TRBD1,TRBJ2-7,.,TRBV5-1,TGCGCCAGCAGCCACGGTATGGACAGGGCCTACGAGCAGTACTTC,CASSHGMDRAYEQYF
.,TRBJ1-5,.,TRBV5-8,TGTGCCAGCAGCTTGGACGGTAGCAATCAGCCCCAGCATTTT,CASSLDGSNQPQHF
TRBD2,TRBJ2-1,.,TRBV5-4,TGTGCCAGCAGCTCAGAGCGGGAGGGCCATCTTGGGCAGTTCTTC,CASSSEREGHLGQFF
.,TRBJ2-1,.,TRBV15,TGTGCCACCAGCAGAGTAGCTCCTGACAATGAGCAGTTCTTC,CATSRVAPDNEQFF
.,TRBJ1-5,.,TRBV29-1,TGCAGCGTTGGCCCCTGGATCCGATTTTATAGCAATCAGCCCCAGCATTTT,CSVGPWIRFYSNQPQHF
TRBD2,TRBJ2-1,.,TRBV7-2,TGTGCCAGCAGCTTAGCGAGACCACTAGCGGACTATTACAATGAGCAGTTCTTC,CASSLARPLADYYNEQFF
.,TRBJ2-7,.,TRBV16,TGTGCCAGCAGCCACAGGGGAGTCTACGAGCAGTACTTC,CASSHRGVYEQYF
.,TRBJ2-5,.,TRBV20-1,TGCAGTGCTAGAGATCAGACCCAGTACTTC,CSARDQTQYF
.,TRBJ2-7,.,TRBV6-1,TGTGCCAGCAGTGAAGCGGGAGGTAGCTACGAGCAGTACTTC,CASSEAGGSYEQYF
.,TRBJ2-2,.,TRBV6-1,TGTGCCAGCAGTGGTACAGTAGCAGGCGCCGGGGAGCTGTTTTTT,CASSGTVAGAGELFF
.,TRBJ2-1,.,TRBV6-1,TGTGCCAGCAGTGACGTAGGACGGGGATACAATGAGCAGTTCTTC,CASSDVGRGYNEQFF
.,TRBJ2-1,.,TRBV11-2,TGTGCCAGCAGCCCCATGGGGGGACCTTCCTCATACAATGAGCAGTTCTTC,CASSPMGGPSSYNEQFF
TRBD1,TRBJ1-2,.,TRBV15,TGTGCCACCAGCAGAGAAGGGGGCAGGGGGGACTATGGCTACACCTTC,CATSREGGRGDYGYTF
.,TRBJ1-3,.,TRBV6-5,TGTGCCAGCAGTTCTGATCATGAGGCGGGAAACACCATATATTTT,CASSSDHEAGNTIYF
.,TRBJ1-4,.,TRBV2,TGTGCCAGCAGTGAAGCGCTGGGGGTCCTTAATGAAAAACTGTTTTTT,CASSEALGVLNEKLFF
.,TRBJ2-2,once,TRBV5-6,TGTGCCAGCAGCTTGGCCCAAAACACCGGGGAGCTGTTTTTT,CASSLAQNTGELFF
TRBD1,TRBJ1-2,.,TRBV19,TGTGCCAGTAGTTCCCAAGGGGACAGGTCATATGGCTACACCTTC,CASSSQGDRSYGYTF
TRBD1,TRBJ1-1,.,TRBV6-5,TGTGCCAGCAGAAAACAGGGGGCTGGGAACACTGAAGCTTTCTTT,CASRKQGAGNTEAFF
.,TRBJ2-1,once,TRBV2,TGTGCCAGCAGTGAATGGGCGGAGGTCTACAATGAGCAGTTCTTC,CASSEWAEVYNEQFF
.,TRBJ1-5,.,TRBV19,TGTGCCAGTTCGGGGAGCAATCAGCCCCAGCATTTT,CASSGSNQPQHF
TRBD1,TRBJ1-2,.,TRBV6-5,TGTGCCAGCAGTCCTACAGGGGACGGTGGCTACACCTTC,CASSPTGDGGYTF
.,TRBJ1-1,.,TRBV9,TGTGCCAGCAGCGAAGGGGCCCTAAACACTGAAGCTTTCTTT,CASSEGALNTEAFF
TRBD2,TRBJ2-5,once,TRBV18,TGTGCCAGCTCACAGACTAGCGGGAGTTCGGTATCGAGGGAGACCCAGTACTTC,CASSQTSGSSVSRETQYF
.,TRBJ2-7,.,TRBV27,TGTGCCAGCGCAACCGGGGTATCCCTATTCCGCTACGAGCAGTACTTC,CASATGVSLFRYEQYF
.,TRBJ1-2,few,TRBV6-5,TGTGCCAGCAGTGGGACCGGGACGGTGAATGGCTACACCTTC,CASSGTGTVNGYTF
TRBD2,TRBJ2-1,.,TRBV30,TGTGCCTGGAGTGTTATAGCGGGATGGTACAATGAGCAGTTCTTC,CAWSVIAGWYNEQFF
.,TRBJ1-4,few,TRBV6-1,TGTGCCAGCTCTGGAGGTGGGACTAATGAAAAACTGTTTTTT,CASSGGGTNEKLFF
.,TRBJ1-3,.,TRBV7-2,TGTGCCAGCAGCTTAGTAGGAAGCTCTGGAAACACCATATATTTT,CASSLVGSSGNTIYF